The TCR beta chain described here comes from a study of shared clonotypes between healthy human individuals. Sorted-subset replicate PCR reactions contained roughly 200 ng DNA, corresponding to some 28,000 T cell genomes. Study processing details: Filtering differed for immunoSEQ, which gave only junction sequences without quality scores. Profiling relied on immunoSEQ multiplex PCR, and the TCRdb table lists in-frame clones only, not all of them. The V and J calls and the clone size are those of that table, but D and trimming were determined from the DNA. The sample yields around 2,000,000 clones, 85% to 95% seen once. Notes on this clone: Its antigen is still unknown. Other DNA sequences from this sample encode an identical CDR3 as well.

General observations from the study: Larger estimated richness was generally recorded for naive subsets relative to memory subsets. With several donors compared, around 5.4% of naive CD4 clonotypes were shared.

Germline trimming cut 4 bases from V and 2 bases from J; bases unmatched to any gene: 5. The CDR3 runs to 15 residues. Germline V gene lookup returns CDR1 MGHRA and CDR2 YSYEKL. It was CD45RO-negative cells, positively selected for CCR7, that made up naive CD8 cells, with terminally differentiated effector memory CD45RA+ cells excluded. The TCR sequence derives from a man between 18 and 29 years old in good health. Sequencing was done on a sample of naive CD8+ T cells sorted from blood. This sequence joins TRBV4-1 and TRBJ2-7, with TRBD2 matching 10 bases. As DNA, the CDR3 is TGCGCCAGCAGCCCCCGGACTAGCGGACCCTACGAGCAGTACTTC. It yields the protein CASSPRTSGPYEQYF.